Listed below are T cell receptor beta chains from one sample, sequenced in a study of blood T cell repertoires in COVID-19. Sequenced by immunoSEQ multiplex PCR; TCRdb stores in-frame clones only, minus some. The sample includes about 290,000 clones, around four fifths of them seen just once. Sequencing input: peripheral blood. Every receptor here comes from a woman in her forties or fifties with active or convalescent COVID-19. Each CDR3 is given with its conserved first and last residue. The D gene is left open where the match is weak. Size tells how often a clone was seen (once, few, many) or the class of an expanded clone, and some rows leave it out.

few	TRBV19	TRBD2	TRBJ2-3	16	CAVSSSGVSSTDTQYF	TGTGCCGTTTCTTCTAGCGGGGTAAGTAGCACAGATACGCAGTATTTT
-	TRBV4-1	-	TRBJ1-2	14	CASSQDLGVGGYTF	TGCGCCAGCAGCCAAGATCTCGGGGTAGGCGGCTACACCTTC
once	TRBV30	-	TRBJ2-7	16	CAWSLGSGIIGPEQYF	TGTGCCTGGAGTTTGGGTAGCGGTATAATTGGCCCCGAGCAGTACTTC
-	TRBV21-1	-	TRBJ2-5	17	CASSKEMRYRRSETQYF	TGTGCCAGCAGCAAAGAAATGCGATACCGGCGTAGCGAGACCCAGTACTTC
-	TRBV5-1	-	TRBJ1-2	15	CASSLAAGTTVGYTF	TGCGCCAGCAGCTTGGCCGCAGGGACAACGGTGGGCTACACCTTC
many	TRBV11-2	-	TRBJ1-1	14	CASSFGSRGTEAFF	TGTGCCAGCAGCTTTGGGTCTCGGGGGACTGAAGCTTTCTTT
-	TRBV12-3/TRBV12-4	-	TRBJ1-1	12	CASSSQNTEAFF	TGTGCCAGCAGTTCACAGAACACTGAAGCTTTCTTT
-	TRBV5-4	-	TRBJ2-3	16	CASSRVLGASTDTQYF	TGTGCCAGCAGCCGCGTATTAGGGGCTAGCACAGATACGCAGTATTTT
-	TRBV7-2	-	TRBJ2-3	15	CASSLNGVFTDTQYF	TGTGCCAGCAGCTTGAACGGGGTTTTCACAGATACGCAGTATTTT
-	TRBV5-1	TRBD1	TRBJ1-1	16	CASSLLGGALATEAFF	TGCGCCAGCAGCTTGCTAGGGGGCGCGTTGGCGACTGAAGCTTTCTTT
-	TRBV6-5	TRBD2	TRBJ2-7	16	CASSYLTSGSSYEQYF	TGTGCCAGCAGTTACTTGACTAGCGGATCGAGTTACGAGCAGTACTTC
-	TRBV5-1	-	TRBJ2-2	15	CASSLVTASVGELFF	TGCGCCAGCAGCTTGGTAACAGCTTCAGTCGGGGAGCTGTTTTTT
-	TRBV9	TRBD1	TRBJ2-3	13	CASQGQGPDTQYF	TGTGCCAGCCAGGGACAGGGCCCAGATACGCAGTATTTT
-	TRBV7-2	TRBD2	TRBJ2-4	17	CASSAPPSGGAKNIQYF	TGTGCCAGCAGCGCCCCCCCCAGCGGGGGAGCCAAAAACATTCAGTACTTC